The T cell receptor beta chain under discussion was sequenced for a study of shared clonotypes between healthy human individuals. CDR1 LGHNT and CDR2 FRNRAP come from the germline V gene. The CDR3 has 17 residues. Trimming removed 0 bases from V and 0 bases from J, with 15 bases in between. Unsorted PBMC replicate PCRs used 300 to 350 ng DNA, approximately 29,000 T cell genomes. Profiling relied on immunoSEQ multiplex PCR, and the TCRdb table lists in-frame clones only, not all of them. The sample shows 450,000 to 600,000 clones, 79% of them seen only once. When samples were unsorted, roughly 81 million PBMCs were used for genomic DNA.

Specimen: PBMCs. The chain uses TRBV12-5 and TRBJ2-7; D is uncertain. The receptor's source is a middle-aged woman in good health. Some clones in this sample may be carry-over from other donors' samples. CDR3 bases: TGTGCTAGTGGTTTGGTACGTTGGAGCTTTCCCTCCTACGAGCAGTACTTC. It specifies CASGLVRWSFPSYEQYF.